One sample yielded the 13 T cell receptor beta chains listed below, sequenced in a study of blood T cell repertoires in COVID-19. The method was immunoSEQ multiplex PCR; TCRdb's version includes in-frame clones alone and lacks a portion of them. The data show 200,000 to 250,000 clones, around 80% seen once. The sequenced material came from peripheral blood. These receptor sequences come from a woman aged 18-30 years with acute or convalescent COVID-19.

The chain is built from TRBV4-2 and TRBJ2-7; 12 nucleotides line up with TRBD2. This CDR3 region has 15 residues. Germline CDR1 is LGHNA and CDR2 is YNFKEQ. V lost 3 bases, J lost 2 bases, and 2 bases stayed unmatched. CDR3 sequence: CASSQLAGGPYEQYF. CDR3 nucleotide sequence: TGTGCCAGCAGCCAGCTAGCGGGAGGGCCCTACGAGCAGTACTTC.

The chain uses TRBV18 and TRBJ2-7, with TRBD2 as a possible D gene (5 bases). Germline assignment: CDR1 KGHSH and CDR2 LQKENI. The CDR3 extends over 13 amino acids. Trimming took 2 bases from V and 4 from J, leaving 9 bases between them. CDR3 protein: CASSPTSGYEQYF. CDR3 DNA sequence: TGTGCCAGCTCACCAACTTCGGGGTACGAGCAGTACTTC.

The sample holds one count of this clone. The J gene is TRBJ2-7, the V gene TRBV30, with 9 bases fitting TRBD2. Germline V CDR1 and CDR2: GTSNPN, SVGIG (reference sequence). The CDR3 runs 14 residues. The ends lost 3 bases at V and 3 bases at J; junction bases unmatched: 6. Here the CDR3 reads CAWRRLAEDYEQYF. The CDR3 coding sequence is TGTGCCTGGAGGCGACTAGCGGAGGACTACGAGCAGTACTTC.

The CDR3 spells CASSHDRGRAEGAQYF. CDR3 bases: TGCGCCAGCAGCCATGATCGCGGGAGGGCCGAGGGGGCGCAGTATTTT. The J gene is TRBJ2-3, the V gene TRBV4-1, with TRBD2 matching over 9 bases. V dropped 3 bases and J dropped 10; count of bases not matched to a gene: 14. Germline lookup yields CDR1 MGHRA and CDR2 YSYEKL. This CDR3 has 16 amino acids.

V is TRBV20-1 and J is TRBJ2-7, with 9 bases identical to TRBD2. The CDR3 has 13 residues. J was trimmed by 4 bases and V by 3 bases; bases with no gene match: 4. Germline-derived CDR1 and CDR2 are DFQATT and SNEGSKA (reference sequence). CDR3 amino acids: CSASKAGGYEQYF. DNA for the CDR3: TGCAGTGCTAGTAAGGCGGGAGGGTACGAGCAGTACTTC.

The J gene is TRBJ2-5, the V gene TRBV7-2, with D possibly TRBD2 on 6 matching bases. The CDR3 extends over 16 amino acids. Trimming shortened V by 1 base and J by 2 bases, and 14 bases separated the two germline ends. From germline, CDR1 is SGHTA and CDR2 FQGNSA. The CDR3 spells CASSLGVSGMQETQYF. DNA for the CDR3: TGTGCCAGCAGCTTAGGTGTTAGCGGTATGCAAGAGACCCAGTACTTC.

The J gene is TRBJ2-5, the V gene TRBV27; TRBD1 agrees at 8 bases. Trimming took 3 bases from V and 5 from J; bases not matched to a gene: 8. The length of the CDR3 is 15 residues. Germline V gives CDR1 MNHEY, CDR2 SMNVEV (reference sequence). CDR3 in amino acids: CASSLRPGGLETQYF. The CDR3 DNA reads as TGTGCCAGCAGTTTGCGGCCAGGGGGCTTGGAGACCCAGTACTTC.

CDR3 sequence: CASSEAGAVTSGLPQETQYF. The CDR3 coding sequence is TGTGCCAGCAGTGAAGCGGGGGCGGTGACTAGCGGGCTCCCCCAAGAGACCCAGTACTTC. The gene calls are TRBV6-1 and TRBJ2-5; 10 nucleotides match TRBD2. The CDR3 is 20 amino acids. Germline-derived CDR1 and CDR2 are MNHNS and SASEGT. Germline trimming cut 0 bases from V and 1 base from J; bases unmatched to any gene: 14.

The chain uses TRBV9 and TRBJ2-3, with D hard to call. This CDR3 spans 15 amino acids. V lost 4 bases and J 2 bases, leaving 14 bases between the germline ends. Germline values: CDR1 SGDLS, CDR2 YYNGEE. As DNA, the CDR3 is TGTGCCAGCAGCCATTCGACACCATACACAGATACGCAGTATTTT. As protein: CASSHSTPYTDTQYF.

The CDR3 DNA reads TGTGCCAGCACGCGAAACAGGGGTTGGGATGGCTACACCTTC. Translating it yields CASTRNRGWDGYTF. V gene TRBV5-6 combines with J gene TRBJ1-2; TRBD1 agrees at 7 bases. The germline V gene encodes CDR1 SGHDT and CDR2 YYEEEE. This CDR3 has 14 amino acids. Unmatched junction bases numbered 11, after V lost 6 bases and J lost 6 bases.

The chain uses TRBV29-1 and TRBJ1-2; possibly TRBD1 for D (6 bases). Germline values: CDR1 SQVTM, CDR2 ANQGSEA. CDR3 length: 14 amino acids. V lost 4 bases and J 0 bases, leaving 12 bases between the germline ends. The chain's CDR3 is CSVATGLANYGYTF. CDR3 sequence (DNA): TGCAGCGTTGCTACAGGGTTGGCTAACTATGGCTACACCTTC.

The gene calls are TRBV28 and TRBJ2-7; TRBD2 matches at 8 bases. The V and J ends lost 2 bases and 3 bases, in that order; junction bases with no gene match: 0. CDR3 length: 13 amino acids. In germline, CDR1 is MDHEN, CDR2 SYDVKM. CDR3 DNA: TGTGCCAGCAGTTTAGCGGGGGGCTACGAGCAGTACTTC. Its protein product is CASSLAGGYEQYF. Supplemented by reference TRBV28 and TRBJ2-7, the full variable domain reads DVKVTQSSRYLVKRTGEKVFLECVQDMDHENMFWYRQDPGLGLRLIYFSYDVKMKEKGDIPEGYSVSREKKERFSLILESASTNQTSMYLCASSLAGGYEQYFGPGTRLTVT.

This clone has only one observation. This chain connects TRBV11-2 to TRBJ1-2; D might be TRBD1 (5 bases). V was cut by 1 base and J by 4 bases, with 22 bases left in between. CDR1 is SGHAT and CDR2 is FQNNGV in the germline V gene. The CDR3 length is 18 residues. The CDR3 is CASSLGGRGAGEPYGYTF. The CDR3 coding sequence is TGTGCCAGCAGCTTAGGGGGGAGGGGCGCCGGGGAGCCCTATGGCTACACCTTC.